These 23 T cell receptor beta chains were all obtained from the same sample, sequenced in a study of response to subunit inactivated influenza vaccine. MiXCR, applied by TCRdb to the RT-PCR reads, yields one record per CDR3 protein. The data contain roughly 170,000 distinct CDR3 sequences, around a tenth of them singletons. Sequencing was performed on non-naive T cells sorted from PBMCs, taken on the day of vaccination. These TCRs come from a man aged 45-65 years who received an inactivated influenza vaccine.

The V call is TRBV11-2, the J call TRBJ2-3; the D is unclear. Looked up from germline, CDR1 is SGHAT and CDR2 is FQNNGV. The CDR3 covers 12 residues. V shed 4 bases and J shed 6 bases, with 8 bases lying between them. The CDR3 DNA sequence: TGTGCCAGCAGCTCGAGTGTGGATACGCAGTATTTT. As protein: CASSSSVDTQYF.

The V gene is TRBV6-1, the J gene TRBJ2-7; perhaps D is TRBD1 or TRBD2 (5 bases each). V lost 6 bases, J lost 6 bases, and 18 bases lay in between. This CDR3 comprises 14 residues. Germline V gives CDR1 MNHNS, CDR2 SASEGT. CDR3 sequence (DNA): TGTGCCAGCAGGCCCACTCTGGGGGAAGCCGAGCAGTACTTC. Residues: CASRPTLGEAEQYF.

This clonotype was detected ten times or more. The rearrangement uses TRBV5-1 and TRBJ2-7; D gene ambiguous. With 4 bases removed from V and 7 bases from J, the gap between germline ends came to 15 bases. CDR3 length: 13 residues. Per germline, CDR1 SGHRS and CDR2 YFSETQ. Written as DNA, the CDR3 is TGCGCCAGCAGCCCACTCGTGGGAAGGGAGCAGTACTTC. Encoded protein: CASSPLVGREQYF.

At least ten counts were recorded for this clonotype. The chain links TRBV29-1 to TRBJ1-4; 9 positions agree with TRBD1. The V segment lost 7 bases and the J segment 5 bases; nucleotides outside the gene matches: 5. CDR3 size: 13 residues. Germline V CDR1 and CDR2: SQVTM, ANQGSEA. As DNA, the CDR3 is TGCAGCGCCCTCGGACAGGGGAATGAAAAACTGTTTTTT. Translated: CSALGQGNEKLFF.

This clonotype was seen more than once but under ten times. The rearrangement links TRBV7-6 to TRBJ1-3, with a possible D match to TRBD1 (5 bases). The CDR3 loop spans 17 amino acids. V was trimmed by 5 bases and J by 0 bases, leaving 17 bases between them. Per the germline V gene, CDR1 is SGHVS and CDR2 is FNYEAQ. The CDR3 DNA sequence: TGTGCCAGCAGCCCGTGGCCCAAGGGGCGCTCTGGAAACACCATATATTTT. It encodes CASSPWPKGRSGNTIYF.

The rearrangement uses TRBV19 and TRBJ1-1; possibly TRBD1 for D (5 bases). The V end lost 7 bases, the J end lost 5 bases, and 14 bases lay between the germline ends. Germline lookup yields CDR1 LNHDA and CDR2 SQIVND (reference sequence). The CDR3 is 13 amino acids. CDR3 nucleotides: TGTGCCAGTACCAAGCGAGGGGAAACTGAAGCTTTCTTT. Its protein is CASTKRGETEAFF. The whole variable domain, remainder taken from reference TRBV19 and TRBJ1-1, is DGGITQSPKYLFRKEGQNVTLSCEQNLNHDAMYWYRQDPGQGLRLIYYSQIVNDFQKGDIAEGYSVSREKKESFPLTVTSAQKNPTAFYLCASTKRGETEAFFGQGTRLTVV.

This clonotype turned up a few times. The chain carries TRBV20-1 and TRBJ2-3, with TRBD2 as a possible D gene (5 bases). This CDR3 region has 18 residues. The V gene lost 2 bases and the J gene lost 0 bases, with 21 bases spanning the gap. The V gene's germline CDR1 is DFQATT and CDR2 SNEGSKA (reference sequence). The chain's CDR3 is CSARSRYVASPSTDTQYF. CDR3 in DNA: TGCAGTGCTAGAAGTCGCTACGTGGCTAGCCCTAGCACAGATACGCAGTATTTT.

This clonotype was detected ten times or more. The rearrangement links TRBV9 to TRBJ2-2, with 9 bases lining up with TRBD1. V gave up 10 bases and J gave up 5 bases; unmatched junction bases: 6. This CDR3 is built from 13 residues. Germline V CDR1 and CDR2: SGDLS, YYNGEE. CDR3 amino acids: CASTGGSTGELFF. CDR3 in DNA: TGTGCCTCCACAGGGGGCTCAACCGGGGAGCTGTTTTTT. Together with reference TRBV9 and TRBJ2-2, the CDR3 gives the full variable domain: DSGVTQTPKHLITATGQRVTLRCSPRSGDLSVYWYQQSLDQGLQFLIQYYNGEERAKGNILERFSAQQFPDLHSELNLSSLELGDSALYFCASTGGSTGELFFGEGSRLTVL.

The V call is TRBV19, the J call TRBJ1-6, with D tentatively TRBD1 (6 bases). The length of the CDR3 is 16 residues. V was shortened by 3 bases and J by 14 bases, with 23 bases between the two germline ends. Germline V gene sequence: CDR1 LNHDA, CDR2 SQIVND (reference sequence). The DNA for the CDR3 is TGTGCCAGTAGTATTTCAGGGGTGCTCGACGGTCATACCCTCCACTTT. This translates into CASSISGVLDGHTLHF. Variable domain in full (rest from reference TRBV19 and TRBJ1-6): DGGITQSPKYLFRKEGQNVTLSCEQNLNHDAMYWYRQDPGQGLRLIYYSQIVNDFQKGDIAEGYSVSREKKESFPLTVTSAQKNPTAFYLCASSISGVLDGHTLHFGNGTRLTVT.

This clonotype was seen at least ten times. V gene TRBV5-1 combines with J gene TRBJ2-2, with a tentative D call TRBD1 (6 bases). The germline V gene encodes CDR1 SGHRS and CDR2 YFSETQ. The CDR3 has 16 residues. Trimming shortened V by 4 bases and J by 0 bases, and 13 bases separated the two germline ends. CDR3 bases: TGCGCCAGCAGCCCCCAATGGGGGCCGAACACCGGGGAGCTGTTTTTT. This translates into CASSPQWGPNTGELFF. Drawing the rest from reference TRBV5-1 and TRBJ2-2, the complete variable domain is KAGVTQTPRYLIKTRGQQVTLSCSPISGHRSVSWYQQTPGQGLQFLFEYFSETQRNKGNFPGRFSGRQFSNSRSEMNVSTLELGDSALYLCASSPQWGPNTGELFFGEGSRLTVL.

This clonotype came up a few times. The rearrangement uses TRBV6-2 or TRBV6-3 and TRBJ2-5; perhaps TRBD1 as D (6 bases). The CDR3 length is 14 residues. V was shortened by 1 base and J by 2 bases, with 8 bases between the two germline ends. The germline CDR1 and CDR2 sequences are MNHEY and SVGEGT. As DNA, the CDR3 is TGTGCCAGCAGTTACTGGACAGATCAAGAGACCCAGTACTTC. The encoded protein is CASSYWTDQETQYF.

This clonotype was detected only a few times. V gene TRBV3-1 combines with J gene TRBJ2-6; D is possibly TRBD2 (5 bases). This CDR3 region has 19 residues. Between the trimmed V and J ends, which lost 2 bases and 0 bases, there was a span of 17 bases. The germline CDR1 and CDR2 sequences are LGHDT and YNNKEL (reference sequence). CDR3 sequence reads: CASSQSGYERSSGANVLTF. CDR3 DNA: TGTGCCAGCAGCCAAAGCGGATATGAAAGGAGCTCTGGGGCCAACGTCCTGACTTTC.

There are a few counts of this clonotype. This chain links TRBV5-6 with TRBJ1-1; 8 bases match TRBD1. CDR1 is SGHDT, CDR2 YYEEEE, per germline. The J segment lost 4 bases and the V segment lost 0 bases, leaving 8 bases of the junction unmatched. The CDR3 totals 16 residues. The CDR3, as DNA: TGTGCCAGCAGCTTGGCCCAACAGGGGGTCGGCACTGAAGCTTTCTTT. It specifies CASSLAQQGVGTEAFF.

This clonotype was observed many times. The chain is built from TRBV6-1 and TRBJ1-5, with TRBD1 as a possible D gene (6 bases). Germline V lookup: CDR1 MNHNS, CDR2 SASEGT. V was shortened by 8 bases and J by 2 bases, with 13 bases between the two germline ends. CDR3 size: 14 residues. CDR3 DNA sequence: TGTGCCAGCCTATATAGGGGGGGCAATCAGCCCCAGCATTTT. Amino acid sequence: CASLYRGGNQPQHF.

A few counts support this clonotype. The gene calls are TRBV10-3 and TRBJ2-7; perhaps TRBD2 as D (6 bases). The CDR3 totals 12 residues. Trimming cost V 8 bases and J 0 bases, with 8 bases left between them. The germline V gene encodes CDR1 ENHRY and CDR2 SYGVKD. CDR3 DNA: TGTGCCATCGGCGGGGACTCCTACGAGCAGTACTTC. Translation: CAIGGDSYEQYF.

This chain joins TRBV20-1 and TRBJ2-2; D remains unclear. Germline-derived CDR1 and CDR2 are DFQATT and SNEGSKA (reference sequence). Trimming removed 3 bases from V and 2 bases from J, with 7 bases in between. CDR3 length: 13 residues. Here the CDR3 DNA reads TGCAGTGCTAGCGTGGATAACACCGGGGAGCTGTTTTTT. Its translation: CSASVDNTGELFF.

This clonotype has ten or more counts. The gene calls are TRBV5-1 and TRBJ2-3, with a tentative D call TRBD2 (5 bases). Germline V gene data show CDR1 as SGHRS and CDR2 as YFSETQ. The CDR3 runs to 16 residues. The V end lost 0 bases, the J end lost 6 bases, and 17 bases lay between the germline ends. CDR3 sequence: CASSLGNGAGPDTQYF. The CDR3 DNA sequence: TGCGCCAGCAGCTTGGGGAACGGTGCGGGTCCCGATACGCAGTATTTT.

The chain has TRBV18 and TRBJ2-2, with D unresolved. V lost 3 bases and J 1 base, leaving 9 bases between the germline ends. CDR1 is KGHSH, CDR2 LQKENI, per germline. This CDR3 region has 15 residues. The CDR3 loop is CASSPVVENTGELFF. Written as DNA, the CDR3 is TGTGCCAGCTCACCGGTAGTAGAGAACACCGGGGAGCTGTTTTTT.

The sample holds many counts of this clonotype. This chain links TRBV4-2 with TRBJ1-2; TRBD1 might be the D (6 bases). The germline gives CDR1 LGHNA, CDR2 YNFKEQ. The V end was cut by 0 bases, the J end by 5 bases, with 10 bases between. This CDR3 is built from 14 residues. CDR3: CASSQDSRGYGYTF. The CDR3 DNA reads as TGTGCCAGCAGCCAAGATAGCAGGGGATATGGCTACACCTTC.

In its sample, this clonotype was seen a few times. The chain couples TRBV14 to TRBJ2-3, with D possibly being TRBD2 (6 bases). This CDR3 comprises 14 residues. Trimming removed 4 bases from V and 8 bases from J, with 16 bases in between. The germline CDR1 and CDR2 sequences are SGHDN and FVKESK. The CDR3 DNA reads as TGTGCCAGCAGCCCCGGGCGGCCCGGGGGTACGCAGTATTTT. Translated, it gives CASSPGRPGGTQYF.

The table lists this clonotype with many counts. V usage is TRBV20-1 and J usage is TRBJ1-1; no reliable D call. CDR1 is DFQATT and CDR2 is SNEGSKA in the germline V gene (reference sequence). The CDR3 totals 11 residues. With 5 bases removed from V and 0 bases from J, the gap between germline ends came to 4 bases. The CDR3 sequence is CSAELNTEAFF. The CDR3 DNA sequence: TGCAGTGCTGAGTTGAACACTGAAGCTTTCTTT.

The chain has TRBV20-1 and TRBJ2-1; no firm D call. CDR3 length: 18 residues. V lost 2 bases, J lost 0 bases, and 20 bases lay in between. Germline CDR1 reads DFQATT; CDR2 reads SNEGSKA (reference sequence). The CDR3 reads CSARPQFLGLGSYNEQFF. The CDR3 nucleotides read TGCAGTGCTAGACCCCAGTTTCTGGGTCTGGGCTCCTACAATGAGCAGTTCTTC.

This clonotype was seen a few times. The CDR3 DNA follows: TGTGCCAGTAGCAGGGTGAGGGGGTGGGACTATGGCTACACCTTC. Encoded protein: CASSRVRGWDYGYTF. This chain connects TRBV12-3 or TRBV12-4 to TRBJ1-2, with D possibly matching TRBD1 (6 bases). V lost 9 bases, J lost 3 bases, and 20 bases lay in between. The CDR3 extends over 15 amino acids.